These T cell receptor beta chains were read from a single sample in a study of sequential checkpoint blockade in melanoma. Method: immunoSEQ multiplex PCR; TCRdb's copy keeps in-frame clones and lacks some. The table lists approximately 22,000 clones, 82% of them singletons. The material sequenced was CD8+ T cells sorted from blood (inferred from file names), taken from a patient given nivolumab and ipilimumab in sequence. These receptors all come from a human donor with melanoma. Each CDR3 is given with its conserved first and last residue. A D gene is named only where the DNA matches it firmly. Some rows have no size entry. The others give once, few or many, or a class for an expanded clone.

D gene	V gene	clone size	J gene	CDR3 protein	CDR3 DNA
-	TRBV19	-	TRBJ2-1	CASSMTAGPPDEQFF	TGTGCCAGTAGTATGACTGCGGGCCCCCCCGATGAGCAGTTCTTC
TRBD1	TRBV6-1	-	TRBJ2-1	CASRDRTWQFF	TGTGCCAGCAGGGACAGGACGTGGCAGTTCTTC
-	TRBV6-1	-	TRBJ2-5	CASSAHRGGMETQYF	TGTGCCAGCAGTGCGCACAGGGGGGGGATGGAGACCCAGTACTTC
TRBD2	TRBV5-4	-	TRBJ2-3	CASSSSRASGRILGTDTQYF	TGTGCCAGCAGCTCGAGTAGGGCTAGCGGGAGGATCTTGGGCACAGATACGCAGTATTTT
-	TRBV29-1	-	TRBJ1-2	CSVFIGGAGYGYTF	TGCAGCGTTTTCATCGGGGGGGCCGGCTATGGCTACACCTTC
-	TRBV11-3	-	TRBJ2-1	CASSLVRGIGEQFF	TGTGCCAGCAGCTTAGTAAGGGGAATTGGTGAGCAGTTCTTC
-	TRBV2	-	TRBJ1-4	CASRFLITNEKLFF	TGTGCCAGCAGATTTCTAATCACTAATGAAAAACTGTTTTTT
TRBD1	TRBV30	once	TRBJ2-6	CAWSIDRGRSGANVLTF	TGTGCCTGGAGTATAGACAGGGGGCGGTCCGGGGCCAACGTCCTGACTTTC
-	TRBV27	-	TRBJ1-5	CASSSRRDNQPQHF	TGTGCCAGCAGTTCCCGCCGGGACAACCAGCCCCAGCATTTT
-	TRBV28	-	TRBJ1-2	CASRTAAYGYTF	TGTGCCAGCAGGACTGCTGCCTATGGCTACACCTTC
-	TRBV27	-	TRBJ2-3	CASSPRTDTQYF	TGTGCCAGCAGTCCTCGCACAGATACGCAGTATTTT
-	TRBV6-5	medium-sized	TRBJ2-7	CASSYRQGLSYEQYF	TGTGCCAGCAGTTACAGACAGGGACTCTCCTACGAGCAGTACTTC
TRBD2	TRBV9	-	TRBJ2-1	CASSEREGFGYEQFF	TGTGCCAGCAGCGAGCGGGAGGGCTTTGGCTATGAGCAGTTCTTC
TRBD2	TRBV5-1	-	TRBJ2-3	CASSLAGTSGSDTQYF	TGCGCCAGCAGCTTGGCCGGGACTAGCGGGTCAGATACGCAGTATTTT
TRBD2	TRBV7-2	-	TRBJ2-7	CASSSVLAGGGEQYF	TGTGCCAGCAGCTCCGTTCTAGCGGGAGGAGGTGAGCAGTACTTC
TRBD1	TRBV11-3	-	TRBJ2-7	CASSSPDRGVREQYF	TGTGCCAGCAGCTCCCCGGACAGGGGGGTGAGGGAGCAGTACTTC
TRBD1	TRBV28	-	TRBJ1-5	CASSSGQGDNQPQHF	TGTGCCAGCAGTTCGGGACAGGGGGACAATCAGCCCCAGCATTTT
TRBD1	TRBV5-1	-	TRBJ1-3	CASSLSRGSSGNTIYF	TGCGCCAGCAGCTTGTCCAGGGGGAGCTCTGGAAACACCATATATTTT
-	TRBV18	-	TRBJ2-1	CAGATGLDNEQFF	TGTGCCGGCGCGACAGGTCTGGACAATGAGCAGTTCTTC
-	TRBV6-5	-	TRBJ1-2	CATGRGDYGYTF	TGTGCCACCGGCAGGGGAGACTATGGCTACACCTTC
-	TRBV7-9	-	TRBJ1-2	CASSFLDYGYTF	TGTGCCAGCAGCTTCCTAGACTATGGCTACACCTTC
-	TRBV5-5	-	TRBJ2-5	CASSRATAGESLTQYF	TGTGCCAGCAGCCGAGCGACGGCAGGGGAAAGTCTGACCCAGTACTTC
-	TRBV9	-	TRBJ2-7	CASSPSRYFSYEQYF	TGTGCCAGCTCCCCCAGCAGGTACTTCTCCTACGAGCAGTACTTC
TRBD1	TRBV29-1	-	TRBJ2-6	CSVARTGGPGANVLTF	TGCAGCGTTGCTAGGACAGGGGGGCCTGGGGCCAACGTCCTGACTTTC
TRBD2	TRBV5-1	-	TRBJ2-1	CASSLRPRGEGYNEQFF	TGCGCCAGCAGCTTACGCCCCCGGGGGGAGGGTTACAATGAGCAGTTCTTC
TRBD1	TRBV7-8	-	TRBJ1-5	CASSLGDRGTQPQHF	TGTGCCAGCAGCTTAGGGGACAGGGGAACGCAGCCCCAGCATTTT
TRBD1	TRBV5-1	once	TRBJ2-3	CASGQGKSTDTQYF	TGCGCCAGCGGACAGGGGAAAAGCACAGATACGCAGTATTTT
TRBD2	TRBV5-1	-	TRBJ2-3	CASSLQGGSSTDTQYF	TGCGCCAGCAGCTTGCAGGGAGGGTCGAGCACAGATACGCAGTATTTT
TRBD1	TRBV28	-	TRBJ1-3	CASSAPGQGVTGNTIYF	TGTGCCAGCAGTGCCCCGGGACAGGGGGTCACTGGAAACACCATATATTTT
-	TRBV2	-	TRBJ2-4	CASSEVSLAKNIQYF	TGTGCCAGCAGTGAAGTTTCCTTAGCCAAAAACATTCAGTACTTC
TRBD2	TRBV27	-	TRBJ2-2	CASSYKTPSGRNKNTGELFF	TGTGCCAGCAGCTACAAAACCCCTAGCGGGCGAAACAAGAACACCGGGGAGCTGTTTTTT
TRBD1	TRBV27	few	TRBJ2-1	CASSFRGYNEQFF	TGTGCCAGCAGTTTCAGGGGGTACAATGAGCAGTTCTTC
TRBD1	TRBV27	-	TRBJ2-7	CASSFWTGTGSYEQYF	TGTGCCAGCAGTTTTTGGACCGGGACAGGATCCTACGAGCAGTACTTC
-	TRBV28	-	TRBJ1-5	CASSFGGLSNQPQHF	TGTGCCAGCAGTTTCGGGGGGCTTAGCAATCAGCCCCAGCATTTT
-	TRBV11-2	-	TRBJ1-1	CASSLQMNTEAFF	TGTGCCAGCAGCCTACAGATGAACACTGAAGCTTTCTTT
TRBD2	TRBV28	-	TRBJ2-3	CASSSGRASTDTQYF	TGTGCCAGCAGCAGCGGGAGGGCCTCCACAGATACGCAGTATTTT
TRBD1	TRBV5-4	-	TRBJ2-7	CASSGAGTGGLYSYEQYF	TGTGCCAGCAGCGGGGCCGGGACAGGGGGCCTCTACTCCTACGAGCAGTACTTC